This T cell receptor beta chain was identified during a study of T cells after yellow fever vaccination. V shed 3 bases and J shed 0 bases, with 8 bases lying between them. The germline CDR1 and CDR2 sequences are GTSNPN and SVGIG (reference sequence). The CDR3 contains 14 residues. TCRdb called the 5' RACE reads again in MiXCR, with one record for every CDR3 protein. The data contain 300,000 or so distinct CDR3 sequences, around 7% of them singletons. Study-wide findings and caveats: Any FACS-sorted repertoire could hold abundant clonotypes that contaminate it from the bulk population.

This clonotype has more than one count but fewer than ten. Its specificity is not known. The sequencing used PBMCs, collected more than 40 days after the first yellow fever vaccination. This receptor was obtained from a man aged 18 to 35 who received the YFV17D yellow fever vaccine. The chain recombines TRBV30 with TRBJ2-2; D call uncertain. The CDR3 protein is CAWSPGANTGELFF. The CDR3, as DNA: TGTGCCTGGAGCCCCGGTGCGAACACCGGGGAGCTGTTTTTT.